The 20 T cell receptor beta chains reported below all come from one sample, sequenced in a study of blood T cell repertoires in COVID-19. TCRdb keeps only in-frame clones here, not all; method: immunoSEQ multiplex PCR. The data contain over 300,000 clones, about 90% of them singletons. The sequenced material came from peripheral blood. Source of these receptors: a man aged 18-30 years with active or convalescent COVID-19.

V usage is TRBV7-2 and J usage is TRBJ1-3, with 7 bases aligning to TRBD1. Germline assignment: CDR1 SGHTA and CDR2 FQGNSA. This CDR3 is built from 15 residues. Germline trimming cut 7 bases from V and 1 base from J; bases unmatched to any gene: 7. This chain's CDR3 is CASNVQGGSGNTIYF. Here the CDR3 DNA reads TGTGCCAGCAACGTTCAGGGGGGATCTGGAAACACCATATATTTT.

The J gene is TRBJ1-5, the V gene TRBV2; D remains unclear. The V gene's germline CDR1 is SNHLY and CDR2 FYNNEI. This CDR3 has 12 amino acids. V gave up 6 bases and J gave up 6 bases, with 9 bases separating them. The DNA of the CDR3 is TGTGCCAGCAGGGCGACGGGTCAGCCCCAGCATTTT. Its translation is CASRATGQPQHF. Full variable domain (remainder filled in from reference TRBV2 and TRBJ1-5): EPEVTQTPSHQVTQMGQEVILRCVPISNHLYFYWYRQILGQKVEFLVSFYNNEISEKSEIFDDQFSVERPDGSNFTLKIRSTKLEDSAMYFCASRATGQPQHFGDGTRLSIL.

This clone appeared a single time. The V call is TRBV7-9, the J call TRBJ1-5, with D hard to call. Trimming took off 2 bases at V and 1 base at J, with 6 bases between the two ends. The V gene's germline CDR1 is SEHNR and CDR2 FQNEAQ (reference sequence). The CDR3 has 14 amino acids. CDR3: CASSLPQSNQPQHF. The CDR3 DNA is TGTGCCAGCAGCTTACCGCAGAGCAATCAGCCCCAGCATTTT. The full variable domain, rest sourced from reference TRBV7-9 and TRBJ1-5, is DTGVSQNPRHKITKRGQNVTFRCDPISEHNRLYWYRQTLGQGPEFLTYFQNEAQLEKSRLLSDRFSAERPKGSFSTLEIQRTEQGDSAMYLCASSLPQSNQPQHFGDGTRLSIL.

V usage is TRBV7-2 and J usage is TRBJ1-1; D is ambiguous. V dropped 5 bases and J dropped 1 base, with 11 bases sitting between them. Germline loops: CDR1 SGHTA, CDR2 FQGNSA. The CDR3 loop spans 14 amino acids. CDR3 protein: CASSPRGTNTEAFF. As DNA, the CDR3 is TGTGCCAGCAGCCCGAGAGGTACGAACACTGAAGCTTTCTTT.

Only a few counts were recorded for this clone. This rearrangement joins TRBV10-3 to TRBJ2-3; 7 positions match TRBD2. The ends lost 7 bases at V and 2 bases at J; junction bases unmatched: 3. Germline-derived CDR1 and CDR2 are ENHRY and SYGVKD. CDR3 size: 13 residues. The CDR3 is CAITERDTDTQYF. The CDR3 coding sequence is TGTGCCATCACAGAGCGGGACACAGATACGCAGTATTTT.

This clone was counted once. Within the sample, other DNA sequences also encode this same CDR3. The CDR3 region is CASSVGGTGELFF. As DNA, the CDR3 is TGTGCCAGCAGCGTAGGAGGGACCGGGGAGCTGTTTTTT. V usage is TRBV9 and J usage is TRBJ2-2, with D possibly TRBD2 on 5 matching bases. CDR1 is SGDLS and CDR2 is YYNGEE in the germline V gene. With 0 bases removed from V and 5 bases from J, the gap between germline ends came to 5 bases. The CDR3 covers 13 residues.

The rearrangement joins TRBV25-1 to TRBJ1-2; TRBD1 matches 8 bases. The CDR3 runs to 15 residues. Germline V gene sequence: CDR1 MGHDK, CDR2 SYGVNS. Trimming removed 5 bases from V and 2 bases from J; junction bases left unmatched: 7. The CDR3 coding sequence is TGTGCCAGCAGTCCACAGGGGGTTTCGAACTATGGCTACACCTTC. Translation: CASSPQGVSNYGYTF.

The chain employs TRBV4-3 and TRBJ1-4; 10 positions agree with TRBD1. The CDR3 extends over 15 amino acids. V lost 3 bases and J lost 13; bases outside the gene matches: 11. Germline V gene data show CDR1 as LGHNA and CDR2 as YSLEER. The CDR3 DNA reads as TGCGCCAGCAGCCAGACCGGGACAGGGGTTCTCCCACTGTTTTTT. It encodes CASSQTGTGVLPLFF.

The chain couples TRBV28 to TRBJ1-4; TRBD1 is a possible D gene (5 bases). Trimming shortened V by 3 bases and J by 8 bases, and 10 bases separated the two germline ends. The CDR3 is made up of 13 amino acids. The germline V gene encodes CDR1 MDHEN and CDR2 SYDVKM. The CDR3 DNA follows: TGTGCCAGCAGTTTTTTGGGGGGGGAAAAACTGTTTTTT. This gives the protein CASSFLGGEKLFF.

J is TRBJ1-5 and V is TRBV21-1; TRBD1, the D gene given by the table, was not confirmed from the DNA. TRBV21-1 is assigned pseudogene status. There are 15 residues in the CDR3. This CDR3 is CASRRGGQLDQPQHF. As DNA, the CDR3 is TGTGCCAGCAGACGGGGTGGACAGCTAGATCAGCCCCAGCATTTT.

The rearrangement uses TRBV28 and TRBJ1-5; the D gene is possibly TRBD1 (6 bases). There are 14 residues in the CDR3. Between the trimmed V and J ends, which lost 2 bases and 7 bases, there was a span of 12 bases. Per germline, CDR1 MDHEN and CDR2 SYDVKM. CDR3 protein: CASSLAGALQPQHF. CDR3 coding DNA: TGTGCCAGCAGTTTAGCAGGGGCCCTACAGCCCCAGCATTTT.

The chain links TRBV29-1 to TRBJ2-1; 10 bases match TRBD2. This CDR3 has 15 residues. Germline loops: CDR1 SQVTM, CDR2 ANQGSEA. J was trimmed by 5 bases and V by 4 bases; bases with no gene match: 8. The CDR3 coding sequence is TGCAGCGTTGGGTTTTGGCTAGCGGGGGACAATGAGCAGTTCTTC. This gives the protein CSVGFWLAGDNEQFF.

The chain joins TRBV5-6 to TRBJ2-5; a weak D match, TRBD1 (6 bases). Germline V gene data show CDR1 as SGHDT and CDR2 as YYEEEE. The CDR3 has 13 amino acids. V lost 0 bases and J lost 4, with 7 bases in between. CDR3 sequence (DNA): TGTGCCAGCAGCTTGGGGGGGCTAGAGACCCAGTACTTC. Translating gives CASSLGGLETQYF.

The chain joins TRBV19 to TRBJ1-3; D unclear. The CDR3 covers 14 residues. Germline V gene sequence: CDR1 LNHDA, CDR2 SQIVND (reference sequence). With 5 bases removed from V and 2 bases from J, the gap between germline ends came to 10 bases. The DNA of the CDR3 is TGTGCCAGTAGTGGGCGGGCAGCTGGAAACACCATATATTTT. It codes for CASSGRAAGNTIYF.

The chain combines TRBV24-1 with TRBJ2-7; D unclear. This CDR3 has 13 residues. Trimming pared 0 bases from V and 4 bases from J, leaving 6 bases between. Germline values: CDR1 KGHDR, CDR2 SFDVKD. The CDR3 region has the DNA TGTGCCACCAGTGATTTGCTCGGGTACGAGCAGTACTTC. Translation: CATSDLLGYEQYF.

The chain combines TRBV19 with TRBJ1-5, with D possibly being TRBD1 (5 bases). Germline V lookup: CDR1 LNHDA, CDR2 SQIVND (reference sequence). The CDR3 contains 18 residues. Trimming took off 3 bases at V and 0 bases at J, with 18 bases between the two ends. CDR3 sequence (DNA): TGTGCCAGTAGTATTTGGCAGGGATGGACCTATAGCAATCAGCCCCAGCATTTT. Amino acid sequence: CASSIWQGWTYSNQPQHF.

The J gene is TRBJ2-1, the V gene TRBV10-3; D gene ambiguous. This CDR3 region has 13 residues. With 3 bases removed from V and 5 bases from J, the gap between germline ends came to 8 bases. The germline gives CDR1 ENHRY, CDR2 SYGVKD. The CDR3 DNA sequence: TGTGCCATCAGTGAAGAGGCCAACAATGAGCAGTTCTTC. Translating gives CAISEEANNEQFF.

The genes are TRBV5-1 and TRBJ1-1, with TRBD1 matching 9 bases. Germline CDR1 and CDR2: SGHRS and YFSETQ. This CDR3 comprises 15 residues. Trimming at V came to 3 bases and at J to 1 base, leaving 4 bases not matched to a gene. The CDR3 protein is CASSSTGGSNTEAFF. DNA for the CDR3: TGCGCCAGCAGCTCGACAGGGGGATCGAACACTGAAGCTTTCTTT.

J is TRBJ1-5 and V is TRBV7-2; D ambiguous. The V gene lost 5 bases and the J gene lost 4 bases, with 9 bases spanning the gap. Germline CDR1 reads SGHTA; CDR2 reads FQGNSA. The length of the CDR3 is 13 residues. The chain's CDR3 is CASSPTRNQPQHF. The DNA of the CDR3 is TGTGCCAGCAGCCCGACGCGGAATCAGCCCCAGCATTTT.

The gene calls are TRBV27 and TRBJ2-2, with D possibly being TRBD2 (6 bases). Trimming shortened V by 11 bases and J by 0 bases, and 22 bases separated the two germline ends. Germline V lookup: CDR1 MNHEY, CDR2 SMNVEV (reference sequence). The CDR3 totals 17 residues. The CDR3 region is CASRRGGSFSNTGELFF. The CDR3 coding sequence is TGTGCCTCCCGGCGTGGGGGGAGCTTTTCGAACACCGGGGAGCTGTTTTTT.